The 17 T cell receptor beta chains reported below all come from one sample, sequenced in a study of T cell repertoires in cytomegalovirus infection. One entry per CDR3 protein, called by TCRdb with MiXCR from the reads. The data show some 310,000 distinct CDR3 sequences, about 25% seen once. These TCRs are of unknown antigen specificity. The material was cultured PBMCs, obtained from culture after CMV antigen stimulation. The receptors here all came from a human donor in good health (CMV status not recorded). Some clones in this sample may be carry-over from other donors' samples.

This clonotype was observed at least ten times. The gene calls are TRBV4-1 and TRBJ1-6; D remains ambiguous. There are 16 residues in the CDR3. Germline CDR1 reads MGHRA; CDR2 reads YSYEKL. V was clipped by 2 bases and J by 5 bases, with 13 bases between them. CDR3 sequence (DNA): TGCGCCAGCAGCCAATGGGCTCCGAGGGATAATTCACCCCTCCACTTT. The encoded protein is CASSQWAPRDNSPLHF.

This clonotype occurred a few times. The rearrangement links TRBV4-1 to TRBJ2-7; D possibly corresponds to TRBD2 (5 bases). Germline-derived CDR1 and CDR2 are MGHRA and YSYEKL. Deletions cut 6 bases from V and 6 bases from J, with 18 bases between. The CDR3 length is 14 residues. The CDR3 region has the DNA TGCGCCAGCAGTACCGGGATCAACAGTGGCGAGCAGTACGTC. Its translation: CASSTGINSGEQYV.

By its share, this clonotype is medium-sized. This sequence joins TRBV7-2 and TRBJ2-6; D is undetermined. Trimming stripped 6 bases from V and 4 bases from J, with 16 bases between. The CDR3 is 16 amino acids. Germline V gives CDR1 SGHTA, CDR2 FQGNSA. CDR3 protein: CASRPPVPEGANVLTF. In DNA, the CDR3 is TGTGCCAGCAGGCCCCCGGTCCCGGAGGGGGCCAACGTCCTGACTTTC.

V gene TRBV6-2 or TRBV6-3 combines with J gene TRBJ2-6; D is unclear. V lost 4 bases and J lost 9, with 13 bases in between. Germline CDR1 and CDR2: MNHEY and SVGEGT. The CDR3 covers 14 residues. The CDR3 DNA reads TGTGCCAGCAGTTTCCCCCTCTCTAACAACGTCCTGACTTTC. Its translation is CASSFPLSNNVLTF.

The chain carries TRBV7-3 and TRBJ2-6; maybe TRBD1 (5 bases). This CDR3 is built from 19 residues. Germline lookup yields CDR1 SGHTA and CDR2 FQGTGA. Trimming left V 1 base short and J 0 bases short, with 16 bases between. As DNA, the CDR3 is TGTGCCAGCAGCTTAAGGTACCCAGGGCCTAGCTCTGGGGCCAACGTCCTGACTTTC. Protein product: CASSLRYPGPSSGANVLTF.

The chain uses TRBV6-2 or TRBV6-3 and TRBJ2-7; 8 bases align to TRBD2. This CDR3 is 15 amino acids long. The germline V gene has CDR1 MNHEY and CDR2 SVGEGT. The J segment lost 4 bases and the V segment lost 0 bases, leaving 5 bases of the junction unmatched. The CDR3 loop reads CASSYSPTSVYEQYF. DNA for the CDR3: TGTGCCAGCAGTTACTCTCCGACTAGCGTGTACGAGCAGTACTTC.

V is TRBV19 and J is TRBJ2-1; 12 bases agree with TRBD2. The CDR3 spans 15 residues. J gave up 9 bases and V 3 bases, and 6 bases lay outside the gene matches. Germline V gene lookup returns CDR1 LNHDA and CDR2 SQIVND (reference sequence). The CDR3 DNA sequence: TGTGCCAGTAGTATTCTAGCGGGAGGGCAAAGTGAGCAGTTCTTC. Translation: CASSILAGGQSEQFF.

This clonotype came up a few times. The chain employs TRBV6-2 or TRBV6-3 and TRBJ2-7; 9 bases are shared with TRBD2. The CDR3 covers 16 residues. Trimming cost V 0 bases and J 12 bases; bases outside gene matches: 15. Germline-derived CDR1 and CDR2 are MNHEY and SVGEGT. Here the CDR3 DNA reads TGTGCCAGCAGTTACTCGCCTAGCGGGACGGGCCTTACGTGGTACGTC. Protein sequence: CASSYSPSGTGLTWYV.

This clonotype was recorded once. J is TRBJ1-2 and V is TRBV27; D not certain. Trimming stripped 3 bases from V and 1 base from J, with 6 bases between. The germline gives CDR1 MNHEY, CDR2 SMNVEV (reference sequence). The CDR3 length is 13 residues. CDR3 sequence reads: CASSFSLNYGYTF. The CDR3, as DNA: TGTGCCAGCAGTTTTAGTCTTAACTATGGCTACACCTTC.

In its sample, this clonotype was seen many times. V gene TRBV7-2 combines with J gene TRBJ2-7, with 8 positions matching TRBD2. The germline gives CDR1 SGHTA, CDR2 FQGNSA. V was pared by 5 bases and J by 2 bases, with 5 bases of the junction left unmatched. The CDR3 has 14 amino acids. DNA for the CDR3: TGTGCCAGCAGCCGGGGGGGGCGCCCCTACGAGCAGTACTTC. This translates into CASSRGGRPYEQYF. Looking up the rest from reference TRBV7-2 and TRBJ2-7 gives the full variable domain: GAGVSQSPSNKVTEKGKDVELRCDPISGHTALYWYRQSLGQGLEFLIYFQGNSAPDKSGLPSDRFSAERTGGSVSTLTIQRTQQEDSAVYLCASSRGGRPYEQYFGPGTRLTVT.

A few counts support this clonotype. This chain connects TRBV7-2 to TRBJ2-1, with TRBD2 matching 16 bases. CDR3 length equals 17 residues. Germline lookup yields CDR1 SGHTA and CDR2 FQGNSA. V lost 0 bases, J lost 10 bases, and 6 bases stayed unmatched. The CDR3 bases are TGTGCCAGCAGCTTAGCACCGGGACTAGCGGGAGGGAGGGAGCAGTTCTTC. This codes for CASSLAPGLAGGREQFF. Together with reference TRBV7-2 and TRBJ2-1, the CDR3 gives the full variable domain: GAGVSQSPSNKVTEKGKDVELRCDPISGHTALYWYRQSLGQGLEFLIYFQGNSAPDKSGLPSDRFSAERTGGSVSTLTIQRTQQEDSAVYLCASSLAPGLAGGREQFFGPGTRLTVL.

The rearrangement uses TRBV6-2 or TRBV6-3 and TRBJ1-1; D is perhaps TRBD1 (5 bases). Per germline, CDR1 MNHEY and CDR2 SVGEGT. This CDR3 has 13 residues. V was cut by 8 bases and J by 4 bases, with 14 bases left in between. CDR3 protein: CASLSGGGTEAFF. The CDR3 nucleotides read TGTGCCAGCCTATCGGGGGGTGGCACTGAAGCTTTCTTT.

In this sample, this clonotype turned up once. The chain recombines TRBV7-8 with TRBJ2-5, with TRBD2 identical over 7 bases. J was trimmed by 4 bases and V by 1 base; bases with no gene match: 15. This CDR3 is 18 amino acids long. Looked up from germline, CDR1 is SGHVS and CDR2 is FQNEAQ. The DNA for the CDR3 is TGTGCCAGCAGCTTAGTGTTTGGGGGGGGGGGTGGGGGAGAGACCCAGTACTTC. This translates into CASSLVFGGGGGGETQYF.

This chain joins TRBV29-1 and TRBJ2-1; 8 bases align to TRBD1. CDR1 SQVTM and CDR2 ANQGSEA come from the germline V gene. V shed 4 bases and J 0 bases; nucleotides not matched to a gene: 8. The CDR3 spans 16 residues. This CDR3 reads CSVVGQGTSSYNEQFF. The CDR3 coding sequence is TGCAGCGTTGTCGGACAGGGTACAAGCTCCTACAATGAGCAGTTCTTC.

The chain uses TRBV30 and TRBJ2-2, with D perhaps TRBD1 (5 bases). Germline CDR1 is GTSNPN and CDR2 is SVGIG (reference sequence). This CDR3 is built from 13 residues. Trimming removed 3 bases at V and 4 bases at J, with 9 bases between. The CDR3 coding sequence is TGTGCCTGGAGCGCAGGGTCCACCGGGGAGCTGTTTTTT. Translating it yields CAWSAGSTGELFF.

Regarding this clonotype: The junction and the germline gene differ at one end; a read error may be behind it. The J gene is TRBJ1-6, the V gene TRBV2; D unresolved. The CDR3 sequence is 13 residues long. CDR1 and CDR2 (germline): SNHLY, FYNNEI. CDR3 sequence (DNA): TGTGCCAGCAGAAACGGGGTTAATTCACCCCCCCACTTT. Translation: CASRNGVNSPPHF. Filled out from reference TRBV2 and TRBJ1-6, the complete variable domain reads EPEVTQTPSHQVTQMGQEVILRCVPISNHLYFYWYRQILGQKVEFLVSFYNNEISEKSEIFDDQFSVERPDGSNFTLKIRSTKLEDSAMYFCASRNGVNSPPHFGNGTRLTVT.

The chain combines TRBV11-2 with TRBJ2-1, with TRBD1 as a possible D gene (6 bases). Germline V gene data show CDR1 as SGHAT and CDR2 as FQNNGV. V lost 5 bases, J lost 0 bases, and 14 bases lay in between. The CDR3 extends over 16 amino acids. This CDR3 is CASSALDRSSYNEQFF. DNA of the CDR3: TGTGCCAGCAGCGCCTTGGACAGAAGCTCCTACAATGAGCAGTTCTTC.